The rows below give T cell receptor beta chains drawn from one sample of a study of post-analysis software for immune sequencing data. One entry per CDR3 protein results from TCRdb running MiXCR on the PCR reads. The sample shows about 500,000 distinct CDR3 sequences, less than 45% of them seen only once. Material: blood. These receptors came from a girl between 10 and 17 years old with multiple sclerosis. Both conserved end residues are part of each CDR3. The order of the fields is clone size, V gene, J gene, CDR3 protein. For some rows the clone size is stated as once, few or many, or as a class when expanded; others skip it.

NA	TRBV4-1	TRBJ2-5	CASSQPRDRGQTQYF
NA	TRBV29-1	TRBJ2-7	CSVGKGGEQYF
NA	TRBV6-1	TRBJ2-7	CASSPSGTYEQYF
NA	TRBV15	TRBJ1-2	CATSRPGTIRANYGYTF
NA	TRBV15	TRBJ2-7	CAASRTSEAYEQYF
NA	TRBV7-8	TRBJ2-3	CASSLAGQSGDTQYF
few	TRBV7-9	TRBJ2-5	CASSLGTGKETQYF
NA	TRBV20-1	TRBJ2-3	CSAYKTGGEDTQYF
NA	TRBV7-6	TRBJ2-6	CASSVEKTWANVLTF
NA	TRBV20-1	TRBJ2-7	CSARSGGAREQYF
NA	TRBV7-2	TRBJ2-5	CASSLGRRPGTQYF
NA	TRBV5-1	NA	CASSLNLAGGPGETQYF
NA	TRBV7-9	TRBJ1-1	CASSLGTGMGEAFF
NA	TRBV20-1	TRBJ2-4	CSAPSGGREQYF
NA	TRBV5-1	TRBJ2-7	CASCRGDRDLYEQYF
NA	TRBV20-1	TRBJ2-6	CSAAESGANVLTF
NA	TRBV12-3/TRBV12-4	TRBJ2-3	CASRLTRGTDTQYF
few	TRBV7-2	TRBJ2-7	CASSPRWAGREQYF
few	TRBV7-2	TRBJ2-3	CASSSVDTQYF
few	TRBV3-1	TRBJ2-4	CASSPTAVLGGENIQYF